The 29 T cell receptor beta chains below all came from one sample that was sequenced in a study of blood T cell repertoires in COVID-19. This table comes from immunoSEQ multiplex PCR, and its TCRdb copy is limited to in-frame clones, with some not included. The sample includes roughly 6,200 clones, around 75% of them seen just once. Specimen: peripheral blood. These TCRs come from a man in his 60s with acute or convalescent COVID-19.

This chain joins TRBV5-8 and TRBJ2-7; 8 nucleotides match TRBD1. Germline CDR1 is SGHTS and CDR2 is YDEGEE. J lost 2 bases, V lost 4 bases, and 5 bases had no gene match. The CDR3 covers 14 residues. The CDR3 protein is CASSHGQGTYEQYF. The CDR3, as DNA: TGTGCCAGCAGCCACGGACAGGGAACCTACGAGCAGTACTTC.

J is TRBJ1-6 and V is TRBV27; maybe TRBD1 (6 bases). This CDR3 comprises 18 residues. V gave up 3 bases and J gave up 0 bases, with 15 bases separating them. Germline-derived CDR1 and CDR2 are MNHEY and SMNVEV (reference sequence). CDR3 protein: CASSFRRGTSSYNSPLHF. The DNA of the CDR3 is TGTGCCAGCAGTTTCCGTAGGGGGACGAGCTCCTATAATTCACCCCTCCACTTT.

The rearrangement joins TRBV5-5 to TRBJ1-2; D unclear. V lost 0 bases and J lost 0, with 6 bases in between. This CDR3 is 14 amino acids long. Germline assignment: CDR1 SGHKS and CDR2 YYEKEE (reference sequence). For the CDR3, the DNA is TGTGCCAGCAGCTTGGTACAGACTAACTATGGCTACACCTTC. Translated, it gives CASSLVQTNYGYTF.

The table lists this clone with a count of one. The CDR3 coding sequence is TGTGCCAGCTCACCCGTAGGACAGGGCCATGTCAACGAGCAGTACTTC. Residues: CASSPVGQGHVNEQYF. The chain carries TRBV18 and TRBJ2-7, with TRBD1 matching 8 bases. This CDR3 has 16 amino acids. J was trimmed by 5 bases and V by 3 bases; bases with no gene match: 12. The germline V gene has CDR1 KGHSH and CDR2 LQKENI.

The rearrangement uses TRBV3-1 (or the pseudogene TRBV3-2) and TRBJ1-2; D perhaps matches TRBD1 (5 bases). V lost 2 bases and J 8 bases, leaving 9 bases between the germline ends. Germline CDR1 and CDR2: LGHDT and YNNKEL (reference sequence). The CDR3 extends over 12 amino acids. CDR3 nucleotide sequence: TGTGCCAGCAGCCAACCGGGGGACGGCTACACCTTC. As protein: CASSQPGDGYTF.

J is TRBJ2-7 and V is TRBV7-2; weak D call: TRBD1 (6 bases). CDR3 length: 15 residues. The germline gives CDR1 SGHTA, CDR2 FQGNSA. Trimming shortened V by 0 bases and J by 5 bases, and 14 bases separated the two germline ends. CDR3 nucleotides: TGTGCCAGCAGCTTAGCGACCGGCAGGGGACACGAGCAGTACTTC. Translation gives CASSLATGRGHEQYF.

The genes are TRBV27 and TRBJ1-4; 9 nucleotides agree with TRBD1. The J segment lost 10 bases and the V segment lost 4 bases, leaving 7 bases of the junction unmatched. The germline gives CDR1 MNHEY, CDR2 SMNVEV (reference sequence). The CDR3 loop spans 14 amino acids. CDR3 bases: TGTGCCAGCAGTTCTACAGGGGGCTACGGAAAACTGTTTTTT. Protein sequence: CASSSTGGYGKLFF.

This clone has a handful of counts. This CDR3 is CASSQEQTNYGYTF. Here the CDR3 DNA reads TGTGCCAGCAGTCAGGAACAAACTAACTATGGCTACACCTTC. The V gene is TRBV6-5, the J gene TRBJ1-2; D remains ambiguous. Between the trimmed V and J ends, which lost 5 bases and 0 bases, there was a span of 10 bases. CDR3 length: 14 amino acids. Germline CDR1 is MNHEY and CDR2 is SVGAGI.

This chain uses TRBV29-1 with TRBJ1-1, with D perhaps matching TRBD1 (5 bases). This CDR3 has 14 amino acids. Germline V gives CDR1 SQVTM, CDR2 ANQGSEA. V was pared by 1 base and J by 4 bases, with 13 bases between. CDR3 amino acids: CSVEVRGVSTEAFF. As DNA, the CDR3 is TGCAGCGTTGAAGTTCGGGGGGTAAGCACTGAAGCTTTCTTT. Full variable domain (remainder filled in from reference TRBV29-1 and TRBJ1-1): SAVISQKPSRDICQRGTSLTIQCQVDSQVTMMFWYRQQPGQSLTLIATANQGSEATYESGFVIDKFPISRPNLTFSTLTVSNMSPEDSSIYLCSVEVRGVSTEAFFGQGTRLTVV.

This clone has just a few counts. V and J are TRBV30 and TRBJ1-1; D gene ambiguous. V was trimmed by 0 bases and J by 2 bases, leaving 7 bases between them. CDR1 GTSNPN and CDR2 SVGIG come from the germline V gene (reference sequence). CDR3 length equals 13 residues. CDR3 loop: CAWSVEGNTEAFF. DNA of the CDR3: TGTGCCTGGAGTGTAGAGGGAAACACTGAAGCTTTCTTT.

V and J are TRBV6-6 and TRBJ2-7; D uncertain. Germline assignment: CDR1 MNHNY and CDR2 SVGAGI (reference sequence). The CDR3 runs 13 residues. The V end lost 7 bases, the J end lost 1 base, and 11 bases lay between the germline ends. The CDR3: CASTPPRSYEQYF. The CDR3 nucleotides read TGTGCCAGCACCCCCCCGAGGTCCTACGAGCAGTACTTC.

V is TRBV7-2 and J is TRBJ2-1; D perhaps matches TRBD1 (6 bases). CDR3 length equals 14 residues. The germline V gene has CDR1 SGHTA and CDR2 FQGNSA. V dropped 0 bases and J dropped 6 bases, with 9 bases sitting between them. The CDR3: CASSLAAGANEQFF. The CDR3 DNA reads TGTGCCAGCAGCTTAGCGGCAGGGGCCAATGAGCAGTTCTTC.

This chain links TRBV6-5 with TRBJ1-2, with 7 bases that match TRBD1. Germline lookup yields CDR1 MNHEY and CDR2 SVGAGI. The CDR3 contains 13 residues. Losses at the gene ends were 6 bases for V and 8 bases for J; bases not matched to a gene: 9. The CDR3 protein is CASRVGQRAGYTF. CDR3 bases: TGTGCCAGCAGGGTGGGACAGAGGGCCGGCTACACCTTC.

This chain joins TRBV6-5 and TRBJ2-7; possible D gene TRBD2, 6 bases. The CDR3 has 14 residues. V lost 7 bases, J lost 5 bases, and 18 bases lay in between. Per germline, CDR1 MNHEY and CDR2 SVGAGI. CDR3 sequence: CASIGQGGSNEQYF. DNA of the CDR3: TGTGCCAGCATAGGGCAGGGAGGTTCAAACGAGCAGTACTTC.

The chain couples TRBV19 to TRBJ2-5, with 7 bases matching TRBD1. Germline values: CDR1 LNHDA, CDR2 SQIVND (reference sequence). The CDR3 consists of 14 residues. Trimming cost V 5 bases and J 1 base; bases outside gene matches: 4. The CDR3 coding sequence is TGTGCCAGTAGTGTGACAGGGATCCAAGAGACCCAGTACTTC. This gives the protein CASSVTGIQETQYF.

The chain couples TRBV5-1 to TRBJ2-7, with TRBD1 matching over 7 bases. Germline loops: CDR1 SGHRS, CDR2 YFSETQ. This CDR3 comprises 15 residues. J gave up 3 bases and V 6 bases, and 12 bases lay outside the gene matches. In DNA, the CDR3 is TGCGCCAGCACTAAAGGGGGCAGGGAAGACTACGAGCAGTACTTC. Translated, it gives CASTKGGREDYEQYF.

The chain carries TRBV7-2 and TRBJ1-5; 8 bases line up with TRBD1. Germline V lookup: CDR1 SGHTA, CDR2 FQGNSA. The junction had 16 bases not matched to a gene; V was cut back by 2 bases and J by 7 bases. This CDR3 comprises 18 residues. Here the CDR3 reads CASSLRGNIIRGLQPQHF. The CDR3, as DNA: TGTGCCAGCAGCTTACGGGGGAATATTATCAGGGGGCTCCAGCCCCAGCATTTT.

This chain links TRBV4-3 with TRBJ1-2; 8 nucleotides match TRBD1. J was trimmed by 8 bases and V by 0 bases; bases with no gene match: 5. The germline V gene has CDR1 LGHNA and CDR2 YSLEER. This CDR3 has 14 residues. The CDR3 sequence is CASSQDAGGLGYTF. The DNA of the CDR3 is TGCGCCAGCAGCCAAGACGCAGGGGGCTTGGGCTACACCTTC.

V is TRBV27 and J is TRBJ1-1, with TRBD1 as a possible D gene (6 bases). CDR1 is MNHEY, CDR2 SMNVEV, per germline (reference sequence). CDR3 length equals 15 residues. The V gene lost 0 bases and the J gene lost 2 bases, with 10 bases spanning the gap. CDR3 coding DNA: TGTGCCAGCAGTTTATCTTACAGGGCAAACACTGAAGCTTTCTTT. It codes for CASSLSYRANTEAFF.

J is TRBJ2-3 and V is TRBV7-2; D is undetermined. V dropped 5 bases and J dropped 4 bases, with 16 bases sitting between them. This CDR3 comprises 15 residues. In germline, CDR1 is SGHTA, CDR2 FQGNSA. The CDR3 bases are TGTGCCAGCAGCCACCGACTCGCAGTGGCAGATACGCAGTATTTT. It yields the protein CASSHRLAVADTQYF.

V gene TRBV9 combines with J gene TRBJ2-5; D is possibly TRBD2 (6 bases). CDR1 is SGDLS and CDR2 is YYNGEE in the germline V gene. V was cut by 4 bases and J by 7 bases, with 23 bases left in between. The CDR3 is 16 amino acids. The CDR3 DNA follows: TGTGCCAGCAGCCCCTTAGATGGAGGAGGGGCAGGGACCCAGTACTTC. This translates into CASSPLDGGGAGTQYF.

The chain couples TRBV7-9 to TRBJ2-7; tentatively, D is TRBD1 (6 bases). Trimming cost V 1 base and J 3 bases, with 13 bases left between them. The germline V gene has CDR1 SEHNR and CDR2 FQNEAQ (reference sequence). The CDR3 is 15 amino acids. CDR3 sequence: CASSLVGGIHYEQYF. CDR3 sequence (DNA): TGTGCCAGCAGCTTAGTAGGGGGAATCCACTACGAGCAGTACTTC.

The CDR3: CASSLPDRAKLGNQPQHF. The CDR3 region has the DNA TGTGCCAGCAGCTTGCCCGACAGGGCGAAGTTGGGCAATCAGCCCCAGCATTTT. The chain employs TRBV5-6 and TRBJ1-5; 7 nucleotides align to TRBD1. The CDR3 is 18 residues long. CDR1 and CDR2 from the germline V gene are SGHDT and YYEEEE. Trimming removed 1 base from V and 2 bases from J; junction bases left unmatched: 12.

The genes are TRBV2 and TRBJ1-1, with D hard to call. Germline loops: CDR1 SNHLY, CDR2 FYNNEI. Trimming removed 3 bases from V and 1 base from J, with 9 bases in between. The CDR3 has 14 amino acids. The CDR3 nucleotides read TGTGCCAGCAGTGATATCGCGGGGAACACTGAAGCTTTCTTT. It yields the protein CASSDIAGNTEAFF. The entire variable domain, with the rest obtained from reference TRBV2 and TRBJ1-1, is as follows: EPEVTQTPSHQVTQMGQEVILRCVPISNHLYFYWYRQILGQKVEFLVSFYNNEISEKSEIFDDQFSVERPDGSNFTLKIRSTKLEDSAMYFCASSDIAGNTEAFFGQGTRLTVV.

This chain connects TRBV3-1 (or the pseudogene TRBV3-2) to TRBJ2-7; possibly TRBD2 for D (5 bases). There are 16 residues in the CDR3. V lost 2 bases to trimming and J lost 2 bases, with 16 bases between them. Germline V gene lookup returns CDR1 LGHDT and CDR2 YNNKEL (reference sequence). The CDR3 sequence is CASSQLLSGYPYEQYF. The CDR3 DNA follows: TGTGCCAGCAGCCAACTATTGAGCGGTTACCCCTACGAGCAGTACTTC.

The genes are TRBV5-1 and TRBJ2-5; TRBD2 matches 15 bases. Trimming took 4 bases from V and 6 from J; bases not matched to a gene: 7. The CDR3 has 16 amino acids. Germline V gene sequence: CDR1 SGHRS, CDR2 YFSETQ. CDR3 sequence (DNA): TGCGCCAGCAGCCAGACCGGACTAGCGGGAGGGCAGACCCAGTACTTC. Translation gives CASSQTGLAGGQTQYF.

V gene TRBV11-2 combines with J gene TRBJ1-1; TRBD1 is a possible D gene (5 bases). Trimming removed 5 bases from V and 0 bases from J, with 13 bases in between. The CDR3 totals 15 residues. Per the germline V gene, CDR1 is SGHAT and CDR2 is FQNNGV. DNA for the CDR3: TGTGCCAGCAGCCCGGGGGGGAGCATGAACACTGAAGCTTTCTTT. Its protein product is CASSPGGSMNTEAFF.

In its sample, this clone was seen a few times. The V gene is TRBV7-2, the J gene TRBJ2-7; 12 nucleotides align to TRBD2. The CDR3 runs to 15 residues. The germline gives CDR1 SGHTA, CDR2 FQGNSA. V lost 5 bases, J lost 5 bases, and 7 bases stayed unmatched. In DNA form, the CDR3 reads TGTGCCAGCAGCACACTAGCGGGAGGAATAAACGAGCAGTACTTC. Translating gives CASSTLAGGINEQYF.

The chain is built from TRBV6-5 and TRBJ2-1; 12 bases align to TRBD2. Germline CDR1 and CDR2: MNHEY and SVGAGI. The CDR3 extends over 15 amino acids. V was clipped by 7 bases and J by 8 bases; unmatched bases: 9. The CDR3 DNA reads as TGTGCCAGCAAACGAACTAGCGGGAGGAGCGATGAGCAGTTCTTC. This gives the protein CASKRTSGRSDEQFF.